This T cell receptor beta chain came from a study of blood T cell repertoires in COVID-19. Across the whole study: Sites in the United States, Italy and Spain provided acute and convalescent COVID-19 samples.

V gave up 0 bases and J gave up 5 bases, with 8 bases separating them. There are 14 residues in the CDR3. Germline lookup yields CDR1 SEHNR and CDR2 FQNEAQ (reference sequence). Under the authors' procedure: Estimation of nucleated cell counts was performed using reference gene primer amplification. Libraries were prepared by immunoSEQ multiplex PCR; TCRdb keeps only in-frame clonotypes and omits some of them. The D gene and trimming were derived from the DNA, and the V and J assignments and clone size from that table. Counted here are about 400,000 clones, about 88% occurring once; the ten biggest clones make up approximately 2.9%.

The chain links TRBV7-9 to TRBJ2-1, with D unresolved. The sample consisted of peripheral blood. This receptor was identified in a human donor in a cohort sampled during active COVID-19. CDR3 nucleotide sequence: TGTGCCAGCAGCTTAGCGGTCCCTAACAATGAGCAGTTCTTC. It is translated as CASSLAVPNNEQFF.